This T cell receptor beta chain derives from a study of cytomegalovirus exposure and HLA in healthy donors. The CDR3 runs to 15 residues. V dropped 1 base and J dropped 1 base, with 10 bases sitting between them. Germline CDR1 PRHDT, CDR2 FYEKMQ (reference sequence). The PCR had 60 Vbeta and 13 Jbeta primers. TCRdb's table, derived via immunoSEQ multiplex PCR, lists solely in-frame clones and lacks some. The sample contains some 130,000 clones, about three quarters of which appear only once. Sequenced sample: PBMCs. The receptor was isolated from a human donor in good health. The chain uses TRBV13 and TRBJ1-1; TRBD1 might be the D (5 bases). The CDR3 nucleotides are TGTGCCAGCAGCTTAGCAGGCAGGGAGAACACTGAAGCTTTCTTT. The encoded protein is CASSLAGRENTEAFF. Combining the CDR3 with reference TRBV13 and TRBJ1-1 gives the whole variable domain AAGVIQSPRHLIKEKRETATLKCYPIPRHDTVYWYQQGPGQDPQFLISFYEKMQSDKGSIPDRFSAQQFSDYHSELNMSSLELGDSALYFCASSLAGRENTEAFFGQGTRLTVV.